This T cell receptor (beta chain) originates from a study of response to subunit inactivated influenza vaccine. TCRdb re-derived calls from the RT-PCR reads in MiXCR, one entry per CDR3 protein. Here the sample spans 170,000 or so distinct CDR3 sequences, around a tenth being singletons. Germline values: CDR1 DFQATT, CDR2 SNEGSKA (reference sequence). V was shortened by 8 bases and J by 5 bases, with 18 bases between the two germline ends. The CDR3 runs to 13 residues. Study-wide points: It was the authors' suggestion that each seasonal influenza vaccination recruits few new T cells.

Concerning this clonotype itself: The antigen is unknown.

This specimen consisted of CD8+ T cells sorted from PBMCs, obtained less than 30 months after vaccination. The clonotype comes from a man between 50 and 75 years old who received an inactivated influenza vaccine. The gene calls are TRBV20-1 and TRBJ2-5, with D perhaps TRBD1 (5 bases). CDR3 sequence (DNA): TGCAGTCCCCTCAGGGTGCCTTGGGAGACCCAGTACTTC. This codes for CSPLRVPWETQYF.